These T cell receptor beta chains were read from a single sample in a study of metastatic and nonmetastatic thyroid tumors. TCRdb reprocessed the PCR reads via MiXCR. The top ten hold over 6% of the sample, which has 15,000 to 20,000 clones, 27% seen once. Sequenced: blood. These receptors all come from a female donor with papillary thyroid cancer or a benign thyroid nodule (not recorded which). Some clones in this sample may be carry-over from other donors' samples. Each CDR3 is given with its conserved first and last residue. A D gene is named only where the DNA matches it firmly. Size is stated for part of the rows, as once, few or many counts, or as a class when the clone is expanded.

clone size	V gene	D gene	J gene	CDR3 protein	CDR3 DNA
-	TRBV30	-	TRBJ2-1	CAWDRSSGNEQFF	TGTGCCTGGGATAGGAGCTCCGGGAATGAGCAGTTCTTC
many	TRBV18	TRBD1	TRBJ1-6	CASSPWGTANSPLHF	TGTGCCAGCTCACCATGGGGGACAGCGAATTCACCCCTCCACTTT
-	TRBV6-1	-	TRBJ2-5	CASRDTVPGETQYF	TGTGCCAGCAGGGATACAGTCCCGGGTGAGACCCAGTACTTC
medium-sized	TRBV12-3/TRBV12-4	-	TRBJ2-1	CASSLRQAVYNEQFF	TGTGCCAGCAGTTTACGTCAGGCGGTATACAATGAGCAGTTCTTC
few	TRBV5-4	-	TRBJ2-5	CASSLGGNTFLETQYF	TGTGCCAGCAGCTTGGGTGGGAATACATTCCTTGAGACCCAGTACTTC
many	TRBV5-8	-	TRBJ1-4	CASSPPPRATNEKLFF	TGTGCCAGCAGCCCCCCCCCCCGTGCAACTAATGAAAAACTGTTTTTT
-	TRBV20-1	-	TRBJ1-2	CSARDQRARDNYGYTF	TGCAGTGCTAGAGATCAAAGAGCCCGGGACAACTATGGCTACACCTTC
-	TRBV7-9	TRBD1	TRBJ2-1	CASSLLTGGNEQFF	TGTGCCAGCAGCCTACTGACAGGGGGAAATGAGCAGTTCTTC
large	TRBV2	-	TRBJ2-3	CASSETGSSTDTQYF	TGTGCCAGCAGTGAAACAGGGTCCTCCACAGATACGCAGTATTTT
many	TRBV6-4	-	TRBJ2-1	CASSDSDNNEQFF	TGTGCCAGCAGTGACTCTGACAACAATGAGCAGTTCTTC
medium-sized	TRBV19	TRBD1	TRBJ2-7	CASSTLRDRETYEQYF	TGTGCCAGTAGTACGCTCCGGGACAGGGAAACCTACGAGCAGTACTTC
-	TRBV6-5	TRBD2	TRBJ2-1	CASRGLAGGSYNEQFF	TGTGCCAGCCGGGGACTAGCGGGAGGATCCTACAATGAGCAGTTCTTC
few	TRBV15	-	TRBJ2-1	CATSRGDGPTRDNEQFF	TGTGCCACCAGCAGAGGGGACGGACCTACCCGGGACAATGAGCAGTTCTTC
many	TRBV5-5	-	TRBJ2-3	CASSLLEGSSTDTQYF	TGTGCCAGCAGCTTGCTAGAGGGCTCTAGCACAGATACGCAGTATTTT
-	TRBV7-2	TRBD1	TRBJ2-7	CASSDGQAHSYEQYF	TGTGCCAGCAGCGACGGACAGGCTCACTCCTACGAGCAGTACTTC
once	TRBV11-3	-	TRBJ2-5	CASSLGSGMEDQYF	TGTGCCAGCAGCTTGGGATCAGGGATGGAGGACCAGTACTTC
-	TRBV19	-	TRBJ1-1	CSSSIGPNTEAFF	TGTTCCAGTAGTATTGGGCCGAATACTGAAGCTTTCTTT
-	TRBV18	-	TRBJ2-2	CASRSAVNGELFF	TGTGCCAGTCGGAGCGCTGTGAACGGGGAGCTGTTTTTT
-	TRBV5-1	TRBD2	TRBJ2-3	CASSSGLAGGKTDTQYF	TGCGCCAGCAGCTCCGGACTAGCGGGAGGAAAGACAGATACGCAGTATTTT
-	TRBV5-1	-	TRBJ2-2	CASSPTPQQLNTGELFF	TGCGCCAGCAGCCCAACCCCCCAACAATTGAACACCGGGGAGCTGTTTTTT
once	TRBV3-1	TRBD2	TRBJ2-7	CASSLGRGYEQYF	TGTGCCAGCAGCCTCGGGAGGGGCTACGAGCAGTACTTC
-	TRBV19	-	TRBJ2-5	CASTRGLGETQYF	TGTGCCAGTACCCGGGGTCTAGGGGAGACCCAGTACTTC
few	TRBV6-1	-	TRBJ1-1	CASSQSINTEAFF	TGTGCCAGCTCCCAAAGTATTAACACTGAAGCTTTCTTT
-	TRBV5-1	-	TRBJ2-1	CASSFVLGGSNEQFF	TGCGCCAGCAGCTTCGTCCTGGGTGGGTCCAATGAGCAGTTCTTC
-	TRBV12-3/TRBV12-4	TRBD2	TRBJ2-7	CASSFLLAGGSHVRREQYF	TGTGCCAGCAGTTTCCTCTTAGCGGGAGGCTCTCACGTTCGTCGGGAGCAGTACTTC
few	TRBV4-2	-	TRBJ1-4	CASSQTDRATNEKLFF	TGTGCCAGCAGCCAAACAGACAGAGCAACTAATGAAAAACTGTTTTTT
few	TRBV25-1	-	TRBJ2-6	CASSPPGSSGANVLTF	TGTGCCAGCAGTCCCCCGGGCTCCTCCGGGGCCAACGTCCTGACTTTC
medium-sized	TRBV6-1	-	TRBJ2-2	CASSYYSAGGFRELFF	TGTGCCAGCAGTTATTACAGCGCAGGAGGGTTCCGGGAGCTGTTTTTT
-	TRBV6-2/TRBV6-3	TRBD1	TRBJ1-2	CASSYARDRGFGYTF	TGCGCCAGCAGTTACGCCCGGGACAGGGGATTTGGCTACACCTTC
-	TRBV12-3/TRBV12-4	TRBD1	TRBJ1-2	CASSWTGWAYGYTF	TGTGCCAGCAGTTGGACAGGGTGGGCTTATGGCTACACCTTC
-	TRBV7-2	TRBD1	TRBJ1-1	CASSLGTGGNTEAFF	TGTGCCAGCAGCTTGGGGACAGGGGGAAACACTGAAGCTTTCTTT
medium-sized	TRBV11-3	TRBD1	TRBJ2-7	CASSPDRVHHEQYF	TGTGCCAGCAGCCCGGACAGGGTCCACCACGAGCAGTACTTC
-	TRBV4-3	-	TRBJ1-4	CASSQDLGDGNEKLFF	TGCGCCAGCAGCCAAGATTTAGGGGACGGGAATGAAAAACTGTTTTTT
-	TRBV15	-	TRBJ1-5	CATSSDIQGVQPQHF	TGTGCCACCAGCAGTGACATACAGGGCGTTCAGCCCCAGCATTTT
many	TRBV28	-	TRBJ1-2	CATHSTGSYGYTF	TGTGCCACCCACTCGACAGGCTCTTACGGCTACACCTTC
medium-sized	TRBV6-2/TRBV6-3	-	TRBJ2-3	CASSTGGATDTQYF	TGTGCCAGCAGCACCGGGGGAGCCACAGATACGCAGTATTTT
-	TRBV20-1	-	TRBJ1-5	CSARLSGVQPQHF	TGCAGTGCCCGCCTTTCAGGGGTACAGCCCCAGCATTTT
-	TRBV6-2/TRBV6-3	-	TRBJ1-2	CASRVTGAPNGYTF	TGTGCCAGCAGGGTAACGGGGGCACCCAATGGCTACACCTTT
-	TRBV6-1	TRBD1	TRBJ1-3	CASRDRGGSGNTIYF	TGTGCCAGCAGAGACAGGGGAGGCTCTGGAAACACCATATATTTT
medium-sized	TRBV6-6	TRBD2	TRBJ2-1	CASSYSSGRSSYNEQFF	TGTGCCAGCAGTTATTCTAGCGGGAGGAGCTCCTACAATGAGCAGTTCTTC
-	TRBV27	-	TRBJ1-2	CASRTHTGAGYTF	TGTGCCAGCAGGACCCATACGGGGGCTGGCTACACCTTC